This T cell receptor (beta chain) was profiled in a study of cytomegalovirus exposure and HLA in healthy donors. Broader study findings: Some TCR beta chains (around 160 of them) were listed as cytomegalovirus-associated. Generally TCR sequences proved uncommon, though certain public TCRs appeared in numerous donors. Reported performance of the classifier showed diagnosis of cytomegalovirus status with high specificity and sensitivity.

Clones were read by immunoSEQ multiplex PCR, and TCRdb kept only the in-frame ones, dropping some. The sample records roughly 80,000 clones, around 94% being singletons. Trimming took 6 bases from V and 5 from J, leaving 10 bases between them. The V gene's germline CDR1 is MDHEN and CDR2 SYDVKM. The CDR3 loop spans 13 amino acids. A note on this clone: Its antigen is as yet unknown.

The genes are TRBV28 and TRBJ2-2; possibly TRBD2 for D (6 bases). The material sequenced was PBMCs. The sequence derives from a woman aged 18-29 years in good health and CMV-seronegative. The CDR3 nucleotides read TGTGCCAGCAGGAACAGCGGGACCGGGGAGCTGTTTTTT. Its protein product is CASRNSGTGELFF.